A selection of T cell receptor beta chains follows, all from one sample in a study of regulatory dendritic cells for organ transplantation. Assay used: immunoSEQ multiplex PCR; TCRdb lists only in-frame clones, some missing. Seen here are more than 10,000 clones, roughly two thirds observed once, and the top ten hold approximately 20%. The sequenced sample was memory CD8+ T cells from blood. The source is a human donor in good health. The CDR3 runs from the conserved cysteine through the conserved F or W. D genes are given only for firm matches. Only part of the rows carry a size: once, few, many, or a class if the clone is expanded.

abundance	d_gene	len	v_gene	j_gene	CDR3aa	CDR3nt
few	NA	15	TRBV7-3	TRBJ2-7	CASSHPGQDDYEQYF	TGTGCCAGCAGTCACCCGGGACAAGACGACTACGAGCAGTACTTC
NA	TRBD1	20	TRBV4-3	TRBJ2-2	CASSQELTGGEFRNTGELFF	TGCGCCAGCAGCCAAGAACTAACAGGGGGCGAATTCCGAAACACCGGGGAGCTGTTTTTT
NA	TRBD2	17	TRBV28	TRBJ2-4	CASSFTPGTSAKNIQYF	TGTGCCAGCAGTTTCACCCCGGGGACTAGTGCCAAAAACATTCAGTACTTC
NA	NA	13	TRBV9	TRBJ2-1	CASSAETSDEQFF	TGTGCCAGCAGCGCCGAAACAAGTGATGAGCAGTTCTTC
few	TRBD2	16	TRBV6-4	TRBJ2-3	CASSDSLAGGPDTQYF	TGTGCCAGCAGTGACTCCCTAGCGGGGGGGCCAGATACGCAGTATTTT
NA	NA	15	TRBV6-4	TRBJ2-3	CASSDGDQGSDTQYF	TGTGCCAGCAGTGACGGGGACCAGGGTTCAGATACGCAGTATTTT
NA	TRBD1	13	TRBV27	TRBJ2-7	CASSFGTGYEQYF	TGTGCCAGCAGTTTCGGGACAGGGTACGAGCAGTACTTC
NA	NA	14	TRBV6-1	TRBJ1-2	CASSEFGEGYGYTF	TGTGCCAGCAGTGAATTTGGGGAAGGATATGGCTACACCTTC
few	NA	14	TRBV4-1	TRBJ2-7	CASSQDETNYEQYF	TGCGCCAGCAGCCAAGACGAGACCAACTACGAGCAGTACTTC
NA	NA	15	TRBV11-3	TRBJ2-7	CASSLSGRGFHEQYF	TGTGCCAGCAGCTTAAGCGGGCGGGGTTTCCACGAGCAGTACTTC
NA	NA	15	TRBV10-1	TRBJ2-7	CASSESIHLRTLQYF	TGCGCCAGCAGTGAGTCGATACACCTGCGGACACTTCAGTACTTC
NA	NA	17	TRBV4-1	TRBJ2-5	CASSQSPLGRLQETQYF	TGCGCCAGCAGCCAGAGCCCCTTGGGACGGCTCCAAGAGACCCAGTACTTC
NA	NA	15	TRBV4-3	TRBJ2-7	CASSHVNTGNYEQYF	TGCGCCAGCAGCCATGTCAACACGGGGAACTACGAGCAGTACTTC
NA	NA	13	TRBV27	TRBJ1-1	CASSRQENTEAFF	TGTGCCAGCAGCCGACAGGAGAACACTGAAGCTTTCTTT